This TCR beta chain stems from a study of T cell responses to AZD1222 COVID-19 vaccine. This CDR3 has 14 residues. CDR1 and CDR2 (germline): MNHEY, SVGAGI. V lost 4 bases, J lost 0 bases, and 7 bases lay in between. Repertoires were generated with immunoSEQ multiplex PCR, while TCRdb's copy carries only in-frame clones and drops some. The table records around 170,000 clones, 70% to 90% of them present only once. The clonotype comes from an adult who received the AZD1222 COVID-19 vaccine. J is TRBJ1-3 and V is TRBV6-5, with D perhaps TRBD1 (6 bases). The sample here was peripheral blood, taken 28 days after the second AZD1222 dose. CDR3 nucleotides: TGTGCCAGCAGTTTAGGGGGCTCTGGAAACACCATATATTTT. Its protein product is CASSLGGSGNTIYF.